This T cell receptor (beta chain) was sequenced in a study of lymphopenia after photon versus proton radiotherapy. Comments on this clone: As yet, its antigen is unknown.

Germline values: CDR1 SGHRS, CDR2 YFSETQ. This CDR3 spans 16 amino acids. J gave up 4 bases and V 3 bases, and 11 bases lay outside the gene matches. The assay was immunoSEQ multiplex PCR, and TCRdb's table has in-frame clones only and misses some. The top ten clones hold around 4.5% of a sample with around 160,000 clones, approximately 91% of them seen once. General study points: Post-nadir TCR diversity decline inversely tracked overall survival among those who died. Post-nadir diversity loss with photons came from oligoclonal expansion, particularly CD8+ Temra cells. Relative stability marked proton patients; photon patients lost diversity and naive cells.

The rearrangement uses TRBV5-1 and TRBJ1-1, with 8 bases matching TRBD1. Sequencing was performed on peripheral blood, taken from a patient treated with photon-based radiotherapy. The clonotype was recovered from a man aged 50-60 years with gastric cancer. In DNA form, the CDR3 reads TGCGCCAGCAGCTCCCCAGGGGGCGCGAGGACCACTGAAGCTTTCTTT. Encoded protein: CASSSPGGARTTEAFF.